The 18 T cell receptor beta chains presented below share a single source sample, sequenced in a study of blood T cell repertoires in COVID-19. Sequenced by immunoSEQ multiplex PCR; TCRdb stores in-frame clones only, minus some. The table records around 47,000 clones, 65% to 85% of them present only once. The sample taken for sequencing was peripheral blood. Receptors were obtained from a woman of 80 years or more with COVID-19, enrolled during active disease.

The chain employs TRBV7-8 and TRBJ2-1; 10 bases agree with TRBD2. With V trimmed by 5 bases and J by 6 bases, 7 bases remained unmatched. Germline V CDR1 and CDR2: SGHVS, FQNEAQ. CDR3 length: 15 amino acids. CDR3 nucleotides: TGTGCCAGCAGCATTACTAGCGGGATCTCCAATGAGCAGTTCTTC. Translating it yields CASSITSGISNEQFF.

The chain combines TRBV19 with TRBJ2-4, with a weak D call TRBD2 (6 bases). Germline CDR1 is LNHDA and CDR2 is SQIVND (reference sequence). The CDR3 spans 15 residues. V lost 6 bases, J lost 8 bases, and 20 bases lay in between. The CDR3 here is CASRLWGDPADIQYF. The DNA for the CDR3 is TGTGCCAGTAGATTATGGGGGGATCCTGCGGACATTCAGTACTTC.

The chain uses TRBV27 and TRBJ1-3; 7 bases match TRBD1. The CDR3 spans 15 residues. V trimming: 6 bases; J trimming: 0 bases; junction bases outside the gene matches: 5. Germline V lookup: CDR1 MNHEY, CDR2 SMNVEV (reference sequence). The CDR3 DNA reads TGTGCCAGCAGAAAACAGGGGTTCTCTGGAAACACCATATATTTT. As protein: CASRKQGFSGNTIYF.

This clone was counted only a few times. The CDR3 loop is CASTRTTGVYNEQFF. For the CDR3, the DNA is TGTGCCAGCACCCGAACGACGGGAGTCTACAATGAGCAGTTCTTC. The rearrangement uses TRBV6-5 and TRBJ2-1; TRBD2 might be the D (6 bases). Trimming took 7 bases from V and 3 from J, leaving 16 bases between them. Germline assignment: CDR1 MNHEY and CDR2 SVGAGI. The CDR3 covers 15 residues.

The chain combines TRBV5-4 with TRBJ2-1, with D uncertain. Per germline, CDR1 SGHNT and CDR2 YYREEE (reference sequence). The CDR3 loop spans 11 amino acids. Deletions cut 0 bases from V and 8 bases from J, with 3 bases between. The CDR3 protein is CASSLAYEQFF. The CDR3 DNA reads TGTGCCAGCAGCTTGGCCTATGAGCAGTTCTTC.

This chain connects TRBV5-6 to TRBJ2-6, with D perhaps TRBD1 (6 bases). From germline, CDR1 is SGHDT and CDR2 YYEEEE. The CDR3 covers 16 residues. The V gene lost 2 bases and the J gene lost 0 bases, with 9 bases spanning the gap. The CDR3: CASSLQGISGANVLTF. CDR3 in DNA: TGTGCCAGCAGCTTACAGGGCATCTCTGGGGCCAACGTCCTGACTTTC.

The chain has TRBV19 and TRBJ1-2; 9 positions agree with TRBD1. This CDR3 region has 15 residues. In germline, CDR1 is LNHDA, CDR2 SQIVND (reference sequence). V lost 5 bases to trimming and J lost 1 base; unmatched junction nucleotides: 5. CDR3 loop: CASSSGQGGNYGYTF. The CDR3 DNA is TGTGCCAGTAGTTCGGGACAGGGAGGTAACTATGGCTACACCTTC. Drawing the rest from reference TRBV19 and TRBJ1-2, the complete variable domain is DGGITQSPKYLFRKEGQNVTLSCEQNLNHDAMYWYRQDPGQGLRLIYYSQIVNDFQKGDIAEGYSVSREKKESFPLTVTSAQKNPTAFYLCASSSGQGGNYGYTFGSGTRLTVV.

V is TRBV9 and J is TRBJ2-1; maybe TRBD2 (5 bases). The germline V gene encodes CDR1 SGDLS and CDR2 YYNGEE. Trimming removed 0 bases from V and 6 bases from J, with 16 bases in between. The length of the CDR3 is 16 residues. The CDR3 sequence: CASSVATAGQGNEQFF. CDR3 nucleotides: TGTGCCAGCAGCGTAGCTACGGCGGGTCAAGGCAATGAGCAGTTCTTC.

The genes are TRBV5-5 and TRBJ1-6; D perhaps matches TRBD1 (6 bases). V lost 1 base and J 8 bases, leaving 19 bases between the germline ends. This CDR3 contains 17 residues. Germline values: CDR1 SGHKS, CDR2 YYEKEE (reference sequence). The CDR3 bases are TGTGCCAGCAGCTTGCAGAACAGGGCAGGGAGGGATTCACCCCTCCACTTT. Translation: CASSLQNRAGRDSPLHF.

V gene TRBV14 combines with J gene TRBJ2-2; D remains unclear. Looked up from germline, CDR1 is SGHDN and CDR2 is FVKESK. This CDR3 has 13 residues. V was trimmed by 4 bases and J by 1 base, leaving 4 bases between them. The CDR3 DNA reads TGTGCCAGCAGCCGGCAGAACACCGGGGAGCTGTTTTTT. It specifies CASSRQNTGELFF.

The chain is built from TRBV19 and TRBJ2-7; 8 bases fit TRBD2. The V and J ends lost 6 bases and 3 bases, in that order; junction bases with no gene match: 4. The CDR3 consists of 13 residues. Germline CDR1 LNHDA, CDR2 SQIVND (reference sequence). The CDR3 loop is CASSPGGVYEQYF. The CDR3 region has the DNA TGTGCCAGTAGCCCGGGGGGGGTCTACGAGCAGTACTTC.

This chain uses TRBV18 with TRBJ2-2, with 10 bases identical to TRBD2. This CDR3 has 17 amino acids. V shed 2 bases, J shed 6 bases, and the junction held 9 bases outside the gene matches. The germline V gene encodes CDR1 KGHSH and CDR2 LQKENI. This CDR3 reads CASSPAPSGSSAGELFF. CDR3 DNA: TGTGCCAGCTCACCAGCCCCTAGCGGGAGTTCCGCCGGGGAGCTGTTTTTT.

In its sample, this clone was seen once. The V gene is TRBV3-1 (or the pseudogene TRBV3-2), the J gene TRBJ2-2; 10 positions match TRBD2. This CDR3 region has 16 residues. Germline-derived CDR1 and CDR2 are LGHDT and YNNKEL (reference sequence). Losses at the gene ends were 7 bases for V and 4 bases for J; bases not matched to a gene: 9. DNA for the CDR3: TGTGCCAGCACCAACCTAGCGGGAGTGACCACCGGGGAGCTGTTTTTT. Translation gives CASTNLAGVTTGELFF.

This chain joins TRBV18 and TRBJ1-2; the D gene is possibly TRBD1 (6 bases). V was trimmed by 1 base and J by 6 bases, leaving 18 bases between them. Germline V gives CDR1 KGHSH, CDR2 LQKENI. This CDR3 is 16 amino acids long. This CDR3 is CASSPLPGALLDGYTF. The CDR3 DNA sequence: TGTGCCAGCTCACCACTGCCAGGGGCCTTACTGGATGGCTACACCTTC.

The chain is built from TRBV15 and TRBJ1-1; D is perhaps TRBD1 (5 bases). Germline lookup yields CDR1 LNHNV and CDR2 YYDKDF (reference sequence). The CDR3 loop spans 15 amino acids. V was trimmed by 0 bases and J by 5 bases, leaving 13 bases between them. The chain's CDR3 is CATSREGGARTEAFF. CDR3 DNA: TGTGCCACCAGCAGAGAAGGCGGGGCCAGAACTGAAGCTTTCTTT.

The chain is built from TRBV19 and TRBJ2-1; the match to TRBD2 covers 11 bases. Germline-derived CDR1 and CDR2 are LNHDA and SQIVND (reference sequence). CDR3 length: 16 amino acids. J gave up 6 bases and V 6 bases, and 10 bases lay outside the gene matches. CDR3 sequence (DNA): TGTGCCAGTAGGCCAAATCTAGCGGGAGGTAGCAATGAGCAGTTCTTC. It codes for CASRPNLAGGSNEQFF.

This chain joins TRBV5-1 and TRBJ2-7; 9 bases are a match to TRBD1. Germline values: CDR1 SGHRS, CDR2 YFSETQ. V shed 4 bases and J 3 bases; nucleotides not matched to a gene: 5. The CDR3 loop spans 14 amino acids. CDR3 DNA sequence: TGCGCCAGCAGCGTAGACAGGGGGGTCTACGAGCAGTACTTC. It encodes CASSVDRGVYEQYF.

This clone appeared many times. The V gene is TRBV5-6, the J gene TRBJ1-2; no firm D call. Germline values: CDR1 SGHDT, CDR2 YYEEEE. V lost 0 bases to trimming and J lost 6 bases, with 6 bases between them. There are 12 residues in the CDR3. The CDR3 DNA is TGTGCCAGCAGCTTGGCTGGGCATGGCTACACCTTC. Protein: CASSLAGHGYTF.